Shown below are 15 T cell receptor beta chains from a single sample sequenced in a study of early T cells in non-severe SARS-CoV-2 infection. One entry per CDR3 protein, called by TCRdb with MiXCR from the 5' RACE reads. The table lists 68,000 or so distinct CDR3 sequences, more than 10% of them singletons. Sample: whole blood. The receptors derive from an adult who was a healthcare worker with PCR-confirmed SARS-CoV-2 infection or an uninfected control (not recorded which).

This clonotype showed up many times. The CDR3 sequence is CASSEGTGPYNEQFF. CDR3 in DNA: TGTGCCAGCAGTGAAGGGACAGGCCCTTACAATGAGCAGTTCTTC. The chain recombines TRBV6-4 with TRBJ2-1, with 8 bases that match TRBD1. V trimming: 3 bases; J trimming: 4 bases; junction bases outside the gene matches: 5. Germline assignment: CDR1 MRHNA and CDR2 SNTAGT. The CDR3 has 15 amino acids.

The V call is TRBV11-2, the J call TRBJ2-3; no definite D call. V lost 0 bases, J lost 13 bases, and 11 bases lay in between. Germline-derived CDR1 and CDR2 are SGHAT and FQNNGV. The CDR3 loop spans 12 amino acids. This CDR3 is CASSLDPQAKYF. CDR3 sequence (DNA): TGTGCCAGCAGCTTAGACCCCCAGGCGAAGTATTTT.

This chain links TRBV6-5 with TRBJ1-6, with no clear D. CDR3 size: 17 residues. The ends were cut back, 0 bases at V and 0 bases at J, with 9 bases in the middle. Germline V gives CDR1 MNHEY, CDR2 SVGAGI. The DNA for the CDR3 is TGTGCCAGCAGTTACTCGGCCGGGAGCTCCTATAATTCACCCCTCCACTTT. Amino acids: CASSYSAGSSYNSPLHF.

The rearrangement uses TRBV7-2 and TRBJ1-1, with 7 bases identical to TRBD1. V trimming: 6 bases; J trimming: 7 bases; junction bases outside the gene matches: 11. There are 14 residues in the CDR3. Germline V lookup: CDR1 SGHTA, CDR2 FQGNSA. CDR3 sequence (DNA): TGTGCCAGCAGACTGGGACAGTTCCAGGGTGAAGCTTTCTTT. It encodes CASRLGQFQGEAFF.

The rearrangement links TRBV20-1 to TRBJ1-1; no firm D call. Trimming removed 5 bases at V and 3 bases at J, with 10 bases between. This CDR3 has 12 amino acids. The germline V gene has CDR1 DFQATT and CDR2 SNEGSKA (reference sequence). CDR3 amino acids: CSALGIDTEAFF. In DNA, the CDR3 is TGCAGTGCTTTAGGGATAGACACTGAAGCTTTCTTT.

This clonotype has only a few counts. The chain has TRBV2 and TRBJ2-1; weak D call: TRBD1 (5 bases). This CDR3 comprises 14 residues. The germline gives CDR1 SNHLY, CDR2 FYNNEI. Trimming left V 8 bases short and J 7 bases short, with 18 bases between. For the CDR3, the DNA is TGTGCCAGCGCGAAAGCAGGGTTTCGAAATGAGCAGTTCTTC. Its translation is CASAKAGFRNEQFF.

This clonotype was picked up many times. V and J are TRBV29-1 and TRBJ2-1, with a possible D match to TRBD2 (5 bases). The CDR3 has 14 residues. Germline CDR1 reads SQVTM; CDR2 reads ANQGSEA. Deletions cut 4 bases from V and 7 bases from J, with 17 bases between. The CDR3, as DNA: TGCAGCGTTGGAAGGGCCAATGCGGGTAATGAGCAGTTCTTC. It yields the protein CSVGRANAGNEQFF.

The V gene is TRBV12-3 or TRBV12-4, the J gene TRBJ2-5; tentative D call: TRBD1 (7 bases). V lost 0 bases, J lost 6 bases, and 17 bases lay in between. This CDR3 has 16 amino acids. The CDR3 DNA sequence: TGTGCCAGCAGTTTAGCGCTAGGGGGCGCGGGGAAGACCCAGTACTTC. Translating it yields CASSLALGGAGKTQYF.

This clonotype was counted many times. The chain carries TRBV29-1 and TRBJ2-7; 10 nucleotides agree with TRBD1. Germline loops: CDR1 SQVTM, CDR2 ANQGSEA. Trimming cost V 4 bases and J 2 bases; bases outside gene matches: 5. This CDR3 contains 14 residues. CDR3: CSVGLGTGAYEQYF. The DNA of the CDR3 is TGCAGCGTTGGCCTGGGGACAGGGGCCTACGAGCAGTACTTC.

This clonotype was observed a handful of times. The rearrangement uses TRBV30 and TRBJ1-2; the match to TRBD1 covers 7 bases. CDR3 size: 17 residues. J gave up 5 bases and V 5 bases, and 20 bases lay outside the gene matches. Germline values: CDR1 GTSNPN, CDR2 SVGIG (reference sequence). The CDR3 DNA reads TGTGCCTGGGGGGCCATTGACAGGGCCTCTCTTCTTTATGGCTACACCTTC. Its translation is CAWGAIDRASLLYGYTF.

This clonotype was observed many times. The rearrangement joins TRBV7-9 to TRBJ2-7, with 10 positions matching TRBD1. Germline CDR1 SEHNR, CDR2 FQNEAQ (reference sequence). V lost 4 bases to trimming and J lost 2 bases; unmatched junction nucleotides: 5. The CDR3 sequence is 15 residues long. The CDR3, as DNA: TGTGCCAGCAGCTGGTCCGGGACAGGGGCCTACGAGCAGTACTTC. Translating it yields CASSWSGTGAYEQYF.

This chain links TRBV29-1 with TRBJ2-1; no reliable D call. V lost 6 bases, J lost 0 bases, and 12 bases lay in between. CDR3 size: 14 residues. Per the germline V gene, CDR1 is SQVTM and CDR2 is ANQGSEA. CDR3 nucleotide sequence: TGCAGCGTGATGGGATCGAGCTCCTACAATGAGCAGTTCTTC. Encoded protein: CSVMGSSSYNEQFF.

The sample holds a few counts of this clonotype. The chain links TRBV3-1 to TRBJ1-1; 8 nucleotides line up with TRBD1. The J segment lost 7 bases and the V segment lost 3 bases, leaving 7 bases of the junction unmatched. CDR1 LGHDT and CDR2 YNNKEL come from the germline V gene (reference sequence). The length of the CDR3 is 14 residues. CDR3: CASSHRGLADEAFF. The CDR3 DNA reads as TGTGCCAGCAGCCACAGGGGGCTAGCGGATGAAGCTTTCTTT.

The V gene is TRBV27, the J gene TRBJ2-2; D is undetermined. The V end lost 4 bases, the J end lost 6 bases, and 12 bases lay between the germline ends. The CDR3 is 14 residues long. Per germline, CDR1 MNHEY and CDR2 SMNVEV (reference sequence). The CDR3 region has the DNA TGTGCCAGCAGTTCCCCGGGCCGGGCCGGGGAGCTGTTTTTT. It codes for CASSSPGRAGELFF.

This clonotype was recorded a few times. The CDR3 DNA sequence: TGTGCCAGCAGCCAAAAGCCTTCGACAGTTAATTCACCCCTCCACTTT. Translated: CASSQKPSTVNSPLHF. This chain connects TRBV14 to TRBJ1-6, with a weak D call TRBD1 (5 bases). CDR1 SGHDN and CDR2 FVKESK come from the germline V gene. Deletions cut 2 bases from V and 6 bases from J, with 14 bases between. The CDR3 covers 16 residues.